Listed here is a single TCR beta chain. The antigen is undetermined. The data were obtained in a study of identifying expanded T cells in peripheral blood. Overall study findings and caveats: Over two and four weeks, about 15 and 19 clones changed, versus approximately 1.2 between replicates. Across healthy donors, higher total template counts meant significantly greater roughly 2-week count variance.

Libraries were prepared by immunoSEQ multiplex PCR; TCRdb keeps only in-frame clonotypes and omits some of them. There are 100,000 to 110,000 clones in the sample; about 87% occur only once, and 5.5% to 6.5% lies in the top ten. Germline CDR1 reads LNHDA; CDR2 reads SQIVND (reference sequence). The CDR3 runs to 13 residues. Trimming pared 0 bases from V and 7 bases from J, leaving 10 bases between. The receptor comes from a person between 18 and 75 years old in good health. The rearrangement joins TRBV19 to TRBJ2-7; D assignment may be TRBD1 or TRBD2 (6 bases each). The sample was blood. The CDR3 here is CASSIDRGTEQYF. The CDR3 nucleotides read TGTGCCAGTAGTATAGATCGGGGGACAGAGCAGTACTTC.